Listed below are T cell receptor beta chains from one sample, sequenced in a study of blood T cell repertoires in COVID-19. Sequenced by immunoSEQ multiplex PCR; TCRdb stores in-frame clones only, minus some. The table shows about 400,000 clones, with just under 90% occurring only once. Sequenced input: PBMCs or T cells enriched from blood (not recorded which). Every receptor here comes from a woman aged 25 to 39 who had recovered from COVID-19. Each CDR3 is given with its conserved first and last residue. Fields, in order: D gene, V gene, J gene, clone size, CDR3 protein, CDR3 DNA. D genes are given only for firm matches. Not all rows give a size; the values are once, few, many and, for expanded clones, a class.

D gene: -
V gene: TRBV11-1
J gene: TRBJ1-1
clone size: -
CDR3 protein: CASSYGNRLNTEAFF
CDR3 DNA: TGTGCCAGCAGCTACGGGAACAGATTGAACACTGAAGCTTTCTTT

D gene: -
V gene: TRBV14
J gene: TRBJ1-2
clone size: -
CDR3 protein: CASSQNGGANYGYTF
CDR3 DNA: TGTGCCAGCAGCCAAAACGGCGGAGCTAACTATGGCTACACCTTC

D gene: TRBD2
V gene: TRBV27
J gene: TRBJ2-1
clone size: -
CDR3 protein: CASSSPSGRKNEQFF
CDR3 DNA: TGTGCCAGCAGTTCGCCTAGCGGGAGAAAAAATGAGCAGTTCTTC

D gene: TRBD1
V gene: TRBV30
J gene: TRBJ1-1
clone size: few
CDR3 protein: CAWNRQGEAFF
CDR3 DNA: TGTGCCTGGAATCGACAGGGTGAAGCTTTCTTT

D gene: TRBD2
V gene: TRBV5-6
J gene: TRBJ2-1
clone size: -
CDR3 protein: CASSLERTSGYNEQFF
CDR3 DNA: TGTGCCAGCAGCTTGGAACGGACTAGCGGTTACAATGAGCAGTTCTTC

D gene: TRBD1
V gene: TRBV30
J gene: TRBJ1-4
clone size: -
CDR3 protein: CAWRADTGTGGPRGKLFF
CDR3 DNA: TGTGCCTGGAGGGCTGATACCGGGACAGGGGGGCCGAGGGGAAAACTGTTTTTT

D gene: -
V gene: TRBV7-9
J gene: TRBJ2-2
clone size: once
CDR3 protein: CASSLKGGLRTGELFF
CDR3 DNA: TGTGCCAGCAGCTTAAAGGGCGGGCTCAGAACCGGGGAGCTGTTTTTT

D gene: -
V gene: TRBV2
J gene: TRBJ2-5
clone size: -
CDR3 protein: CASSSETQETQYF
CDR3 DNA: TGTGCCAGCAGTTCTGAGACACAAGAGACCCAGTACTTC

D gene: -
V gene: TRBV4-1
J gene: TRBJ2-3
clone size: -
CDR3 protein: CASSQVGVYTDTQYF
CDR3 DNA: TGCGCCAGCAGCCAAGTAGGGGTATACACAGATACGCAGTATTTT

D gene: TRBD1
V gene: TRBV2
J gene: TRBJ1-5
clone size: -
CDR3 protein: CASSPGQAGQPQHF
CDR3 DNA: TGTGCCAGCAGCCCCGGACAGGCAGGCCAGCCCCAGCATTTT

D gene: -
V gene: TRBV5-1
J gene: TRBJ1-1
clone size: -
CDR3 protein: CASSLVLRDTEAFF
CDR3 DNA: TGCGCCAGCAGCTTGGTATTAAGAGACACTGAAGCTTTCTTT

D gene: TRBD1
V gene: TRBV29-1
J gene: TRBJ1-2
clone size: -
CDR3 protein: CSGRQGLGYTF
CDR3 DNA: TGCAGCGGTAGACAGGGGTTGGGCTACACCTTC

D gene: -
V gene: TRBV9
J gene: TRBJ1-2
clone size: -
CDR3 protein: CASSVGGLWIHGYTF
CDR3 DNA: TGTGCCAGCAGCGTAGGGGGGCTTTGGATTCATGGCTACACCTTC

D gene: -
V gene: TRBV6-6
J gene: TRBJ2-1
clone size: few
CDR3 protein: CASSYSRDNEQFF
CDR3 DNA: TGTGCCAGCAGTTACTCGAGAGACAATGAGCAGTTCTTC

D gene: -
V gene: TRBV4-1
J gene: TRBJ2-3
clone size: -
CDR3 protein: CASSQAPTGAKDTQYF
CDR3 DNA: TGCGCCAGCAGCCAAGCTCCCACGGGAGCAAAAGATACGCAGTATTTT

D gene: -
V gene: TRBV5-3
J gene: TRBJ1-1
clone size: -
CDR3 protein: CARSLTANTEAFF
CDR3 DNA: TGTGCCAGAAGCTTAACAGCGAACACTGAAGCTTTCTTT

D gene: -
V gene: TRBV7-3
J gene: TRBJ1-6
clone size: -
CDR3 protein: CASSLGQNNSPLHF
CDR3 DNA: TGTGCCAGCAGCTTAGGCCAGAACAATTCACCCCTCCACTTT

D gene: TRBD1
V gene: TRBV19
J gene: TRBJ2-2
clone size: -
CDR3 protein: CASSIGQGATGELFF
CDR3 DNA: TGTGCCAGTAGTATAGGCCAGGGGGCCACCGGGGAGCTGTTTTTT

D gene: TRBD2
V gene: TRBV10-3
J gene: TRBJ2-1
clone size: -
CDR3 protein: CAISTPQRGGINEQFF
CDR3 DNA: TGTGCCATCAGTACCCCCCAGCGGGGGGGCATTAATGAGCAGTTCTTC

D gene: TRBD1
V gene: TRBV7-3
J gene: TRBJ2-1
clone size: -
CDR3 protein: CASSLNGGQGQFF
CDR3 DNA: TGTGCCAGCAGCTTAAACGGGGGACAGGGGCAGTTCTTC

D gene: -
V gene: TRBV7-2
J gene: TRBJ2-5
clone size: -
CDR3 protein: CASSMGLQETQYF
CDR3 DNA: TGTGCCAGCAGCATGGGACTCCAAGAGACCCAGTACTTC

D gene: -
V gene: TRBV7-8
J gene: TRBJ1-3
clone size: few
CDR3 protein: CASSLARSRVGNTIYF
CDR3 DNA: TGTGCCAGCAGCTTAGCGAGGAGCAGGGTCGGAAACACCATATATTTT

D gene: TRBD1
V gene: TRBV29-1
J gene: TRBJ2-2
clone size: -
CDR3 protein: CSVRRGQGAGSAGELFF
CDR3 DNA: TGCAGCGTCCGGAGGGGACAGGGGGCTGGTAGCGCCGGGGAGCTGTTTTTT

D gene: TRBD1
V gene: TRBV7-8
J gene: TRBJ2-2
clone size: once
CDR3 protein: CASSSVTGGQTGELFF
CDR3 DNA: TGTGCCAGCAGCTCCGTGACAGGGGGGCAGACCGGGGAGCTGTTTTTT

D gene: TRBD1
V gene: TRBV3-1/TRBV3-2
J gene: TRBJ1-6
clone size: once
CDR3 protein: CASSQGPTGRYSPLHF
CDR3 DNA: TGTGCCAGCAGCCAAGGTCCGACAGGGAGGTATTCACCCCTCCACTTT

D gene: -
V gene: TRBV2
J gene: TRBJ2-6
clone size: -
CDR3 protein: CASRVTESSGANVLTF
CDR3 DNA: TGTGCCAGCAGAGTGACAGAAAGCTCTGGGGCCAACGTCCTGACTTTC

D gene: -
V gene: TRBV12-3/TRBV12-4
J gene: TRBJ1-3
clone size: -
CDR3 protein: CASGGQTGNTIYF
CDR3 DNA: TGTGCCAGCGGCGGACAGACTGGAAACACCATATATTTT

D gene: -
V gene: TRBV30
J gene: TRBJ1-2
clone size: -
CDR3 protein: CAWSPGTLRNYGYTF
CDR3 DNA: TGTGCCTGGAGTCCAGGGACACTGAGGAACTATGGCTACACCTTC

D gene: TRBD1
V gene: TRBV3-1/TRBV3-2
J gene: TRBJ1-3
clone size: -
CDR3 protein: CASSQARDRGNYGNTIYF
CDR3 DNA: TGTGCCAGCAGCCAAGCCCGGGACAGGGGGAATTATGGAAACACCATATATTTT

D gene: -
V gene: TRBV30
J gene: TRBJ1-1
clone size: -
CDR3 protein: CALGPRGTEAFF
CDR3 DNA: TGTGCCTTGGGACCGCGAGGCACTGAAGCTTTCTTT

D gene: -
V gene: TRBV2
J gene: TRBJ1-1
clone size: once
CDR3 protein: CASSGRGQSPYTEAFF
CDR3 DNA: TGTGCCAGCAGTGGCAGGGGCCAATCTCCGTACACTGAAGCTTTCTTT

D gene: TRBD1
V gene: TRBV4-1
J gene: TRBJ2-1
clone size: -
CDR3 protein: CASSQERPQLDRINKEYNEQFF
CDR3 DNA: TGCGCCAGCAGCCAAGAAAGACCTCAATTGGACAGGATCAACAAGGAATACAATGAGCAGTTCTTC

D gene: -
V gene: TRBV5-1
J gene: TRBJ1-2
clone size: -
CDR3 protein: CASSVAGREDYGYTF
CDR3 DNA: TGCGCCAGCAGCGTAGCGGGCCGCGAGGACTATGGCTACACCTTC

D gene: -
V gene: TRBV11-3
J gene: TRBJ2-2
clone size: once
CDR3 protein: CASSSYVAAQNTGELFF
CDR3 DNA: TGTGCCAGCAGCTCCTACGTAGCGGCTCAAAACACCGGGGAGCTGTTTTTT

D gene: TRBD2
V gene: TRBV28
J gene: TRBJ2-1
clone size: once
CDR3 protein: CASSLPGGSSYNEQFF
CDR3 DNA: TGTGCCAGCAGTTTACCGGGCGGGAGCTCCTACAATGAGCAGTTCTTC

D gene: TRBD1
V gene: TRBV11-2
J gene: TRBJ2-1
clone size: -
CDR3 protein: CASSLGQGPYNEQFF
CDR3 DNA: TGTGCCAGCAGCCTCGGACAGGGGCCCTACAATGAGCAGTTCTTC

D gene: TRBD1
V gene: TRBV10-2
J gene: TRBJ2-3
clone size: few
CDR3 protein: CASSHDREDTQYF
CDR3 DNA: TGCGCCAGCAGCCATGACAGGGAAGATACGCAGTATTTT

D gene: TRBD1
V gene: TRBV5-5
J gene: TRBJ1-4
clone size: -
CDR3 protein: CASSLERTGITNEKLFF
CDR3 DNA: TGTGCCAGCAGCTTGGAACGGACAGGGATAACTAATGAAAAACTGTTTTTT

D gene: -
V gene: TRBV18
J gene: TRBJ1-2
clone size: -
CDR3 protein: CASSPPDSLVYGYTF
CDR3 DNA: TGTGCCAGCTCACCACCGGACAGTCTGGTCTATGGCTACACCTTC

D gene: TRBD1
V gene: TRBV7-2
J gene: TRBJ1-1
clone size: once
CDR3 protein: CASSYDRGEAFF
CDR3 DNA: TGTGCCAGCAGCTATGACAGGGGGGAAGCTTTCTTT

D gene: -
V gene: TRBV18
J gene: TRBJ1-3
clone size: -
CDR3 protein: CASSPRAMGGTGNTIYF
CDR3 DNA: TGTGCCAGCTCACCACGGGCTATGGGGGGAACCGGAAACACCATATATTTT

D gene: -
V gene: TRBV2
J gene: TRBJ1-5
clone size: -
CDR3 protein: CASWGGLHQPQHF
CDR3 DNA: TGTGCCAGCTGGGGGGGGCTGCATCAGCCCCAGCATTTT

D gene: -
V gene: TRBV20-1
J gene: TRBJ1-6
clone size: -
CDR3 protein: CSASQGSRNSPLHF
CDR3 DNA: TGCAGTGCTAGTCAGGGCTCAAGGAATTCACCCCTCCACTTT

D gene: TRBD2
V gene: TRBV5-1
J gene: TRBJ2-1
clone size: -
CDR3 protein: CASSLFPSGTNEQFF
CDR3 DNA: TGCGCCAGCAGCTTGTTCCCTAGCGGGACCAATGAGCAGTTCTTC

D gene: -
V gene: TRBV7-9
J gene: TRBJ2-7
clone size: -
CDR3 protein: CASSEPSFLTYEQYF
CDR3 DNA: TGTGCCAGCAGCGAACCTAGCTTCCTAACCTACGAGCAGTACTTC

D gene: -
V gene: TRBV5-8
J gene: TRBJ2-7
clone size: -
CDR3 protein: CASSLRRSPYEQYF
CDR3 DNA: TGTGCCAGCAGCCTCCGACGGAGCCCCTACGAGCAGTACTTC

D gene: -
V gene: TRBV5-4
J gene: TRBJ2-7
clone size: -
CDR3 protein: CASSSPGDYEQYF
CDR3 DNA: TGTGCCAGCAGTTCCCCGGGGGACTACGAGCAGTACTTC

D gene: -
V gene: TRBV18
J gene: TRBJ2-5
clone size: -
CDR3 protein: CASSPKSETQYF
CDR3 DNA: TGTGCCAGCTCACCTAAGAGCGAGACCCAGTACTTC

D gene: -
V gene: TRBV6-5
J gene: TRBJ2-7
clone size: -
CDR3 protein: CATTPKVEGEQYF
CDR3 DNA: TGTGCCACGACTCCTAAAGTGGAGGGCGAGCAGTACTTC

D gene: TRBD2
V gene: TRBV5-5
J gene: TRBJ2-7
clone size: -
CDR3 protein: CASRFGLAGNYEQYF
CDR3 DNA: TGTGCCAGCAGATTCGGGCTAGCGGGGAATTACGAGCAGTACTTC

D gene: TRBD1
V gene: TRBV14
J gene: TRBJ1-1
clone size: -
CDR3 protein: CASSQPPRTGKTEAFF
CDR3 DNA: TGTGCCAGCAGCCAACCTCCAAGGACAGGGAAGACTGAAGCTTTCTTT

D gene: -
V gene: TRBV30
J gene: TRBJ2-7
clone size: once
CDR3 protein: CAWSVLPAYEQYF
CDR3 DNA: TGTGCCTGGAGTGTACTTCCCGCATACGAGCAGTACTTC

D gene: -
V gene: TRBV13
J gene: TRBJ2-7
clone size: -
CDR3 protein: CASSLGEPGRSYEQYF
CDR3 DNA: TGTGCCAGCAGCTTAGGCGAGCCAGGGAGGTCCTACGAGCAGTACTTC

D gene: -
V gene: TRBV2
J gene: TRBJ2-2
clone size: -
CDR3 protein: CASSELSTANTGELFF
CDR3 DNA: TGTGCCAGCAGTGAACTCTCTACAGCGAACACCGGGGAGCTGTTTTTT

D gene: -
V gene: TRBV14
J gene: TRBJ2-1
clone size: once
CDR3 protein: CASSSDNNEQFF
CDR3 DNA: TGTGCCAGCAGCTCGGACAACAATGAGCAGTTCTTC

D gene: TRBD1
V gene: TRBV24-1
J gene: TRBJ1-2
clone size: -
CDR3 protein: CATSEPGTGGYGYTF
CDR3 DNA: TGTGCCACCAGTGAGCCCGGGACAGGGGGATATGGCTACACCTTC